This T cell receptor beta chain emerged from a study of shared clonotypes between healthy human individuals. Methods used by the authors: Sequence data from immunoSEQ were junction-only and lacked quality scores; consequently, filtering differed. Clones were read by immunoSEQ multiplex PCR, and TCRdb kept only the in-frame ones, dropping some. V and J calls and clone size are given by that table; D and trimming were obtained from the DNA. The data hold under 200,000 clones, with 90% to 95% observed a single time. Germline trimming cut 6 bases from V and 5 bases from J; bases unmatched to any gene: 5. This CDR3 contains 16 residues. Per the germline V gene, CDR1 is SEHNR and CDR2 is FQNEAQ (reference sequence). To note about this clone: As yet, its antigen is unknown.

Study-wide points: Compared with memory subsets, naive subsets generally had larger estimated richness. Roughly 5% of naive CD4 clonotypes were shared across a few donors. Relative to clonotypes present in all four donors, those not shared had lower generation probabilities.

Sequences were obtained from naive CD4+ T cells sorted from blood. Subset here: CD45RA+ positively selected. V usage is TRBV7-9 and J usage is TRBJ2-1, with TRBD2 matching 15 bases. This TCR was sampled from a woman under 40 in good health. The CDR3, as DNA: TGTGCCAGCAGATCCGGACTAGCGGGAGGGAACAATGAGCAGTTCTTC. Translated: CASRSGLAGGNNEQFF.